One sample yielded the 22 T cell receptor beta chains listed below, sequenced in a study of T cell repertoires in cytomegalovirus infection. TCRdb passed the reads through MiXCR, listing each CDR3 protein once. Of about half a million distinct CDR3 sequences in the sample, 30% to 35% were seen once. These receptors lack a known antigen. The material sequenced was cultured PBMCs, taken from culture after CMV antigen stimulation. The receptor source for this set is a human donor in good health (CMV status not recorded). Some clones in this sample may be carry-over from other donors' samples.

This clonotype was observed at least ten times. The chain combines TRBV7-2 with TRBJ2-5; D unresolved. The length of the CDR3 is 13 residues. The V gene lost 2 bases and the J gene lost 7 bases, with 11 bases spanning the gap. Germline values: CDR1 SGHTA, CDR2 FQGNSA. CDR3 bases: TGTGCCAGCAGCTTATCTGGCCCGAGGACCCAGTACTTC. As protein: CASSLSGPRTQYF. The full variable domain, rest sourced from reference TRBV7-2 and TRBJ2-5, is GAGVSQSPSNKVTEKGKDVELRCDPISGHTALYWYRQSLGQGLEFLIYFQGNSAPDKSGLPSDRFSAERTGGSVSTLTIQRTQQEDSAVYLCASSLSGPRTQYFGPGTRLLVL.

J is TRBJ1-1 and V is TRBV4-1; D is unclear. CDR3 size: 13 residues. V shed 1 base and J shed 1 base, with 4 bases lying between them. Germline CDR1 reads MGHRA; CDR2 reads YSYEKL. The CDR3 loop reads CASSQVTNTEAFF. The DNA for the CDR3 is TGCGCCAGCAGCCAAGTGACGAACACTGAAGCTTTCTTT.

This rearrangement joins TRBV7-8 to TRBJ2-1; D remains ambiguous. The length of the CDR3 is 15 residues. CDR1 and CDR2 (germline): SGHVS, FQNEAQ. V was pared by 1 base and J by 9 bases, with 16 bases between. CDR3 DNA sequence: TGTGCCAGCAGCTTAGTCACAGTTAGCTTGGGTGAGCAGTTCTTC. Encoded protein: CASSLVTVSLGEQFF.

This clonotype was seen more than once but under ten times. The rearrangement links TRBV28 to TRBJ2-1; D is perhaps TRBD2 (6 bases). In germline, CDR1 is MDHEN, CDR2 SYDVKM. Trimming took 1 base from V and 7 from J, leaving 14 bases between them. The CDR3 sequence is 15 residues long. CDR3 sequence: CASSLLGGLLNEQFF. CDR3 DNA sequence: TGTGCCAGCAGTTTATTAGGAGGGCTGCTGAATGAGCAGTTCTTC.

A few counts support this clonotype. The chain recombines TRBV7-8 with TRBJ1-1; D uncertain. Per the germline V gene, CDR1 is SGHVS and CDR2 is FQNEAQ. Trimming removed 0 bases at V and 0 bases at J, with 11 bases between. The CDR3 is made up of 16 amino acids. The CDR3 sequence: CASSLALTRMNTEAFF. The CDR3, as DNA: TGTGCCAGCAGCTTAGCGCTGACACGCATGAACACTGAAGCTTTCTTT.

Remarks on this clonotype: A much larger clone sits a single nucleotide away, making a read error possible. V usage is TRBV7-8 and J usage is TRBJ2-1; possible D gene TRBD2, 6 bases. Germline V lookup: CDR1 SGHVS, CDR2 FQNEAQ. The CDR3 length is 15 residues. V lost 2 bases, J lost 4 bases, and 12 bases lay in between. This chain's CDR3 is CASSLLIAEYNEQFF. DNA for the CDR3: TGTGCCAGCAGCTTATTAATAGCGGAGTACAATGAGCAGTTCTTC. Looking up the rest from reference TRBV7-8 and TRBJ2-1 gives the full variable domain: GAGVSQSPRYKVAKRGQDVALRCDPISGHVSLFWYQQALGQGPEFLTYFQNEAQLDKSGLPSDRFFAERPEGSVSTLKIQRTQQEDSAVYLCASSLLIAEYNEQFFGPGTRLTVL.

This clonotype was seen many times. The chain couples TRBV7-2 to TRBJ2-7, with 11 bases matching TRBD2. CDR3 length: 16 residues. CDR1 is SGHTA, CDR2 FQGNSA, per germline. Trimming cost V 0 bases and J 4 bases; bases outside gene matches: 5. This CDR3 reads CASSLARTSGPYEQYF. The CDR3 nucleotides read TGTGCCAGCAGCTTAGCGAGGACTAGCGGGCCGTACGAGCAGTACTTC.

There are a few counts of this clonotype. The chain links TRBV7-2 to TRBJ2-3; 11 bases fit TRBD2. The CDR3 extends over 16 amino acids. Trimming at V came to 5 bases and at J to 0 bases, leaving 4 bases not matched to a gene. CDR1 and CDR2 (germline): SGHTA, FQGNSA. The DNA for the CDR3 is TGTGCCAGCAGCCAAAGGACTAGCGGGAGCACAGATACGCAGTATTTT. Its translation is CASSQRTSGSTDTQYF.

This chain joins TRBV6-6 and TRBJ2-5; TRBD2 might be the D (5 bases). Trimming removed 6 bases from V and 5 bases from J, with 16 bases in between. Germline V CDR1 and CDR2: MNHNY, SVGAGI (reference sequence). The CDR3 extends over 14 amino acids. The DNA for the CDR3 is TGTGCCAGCAGCCCGCCGAATCCGGGGGAGACCCAGTACTTC. Translation: CASSPPNPGETQYF.

The sample holds a few counts of this clonotype. The chain combines TRBV6-2 or TRBV6-3 with TRBJ2-7; D remains ambiguous. The CDR3 is made up of 13 amino acids. Trimming shortened V by 0 bases and J by 4 bases, and 7 bases separated the two germline ends. The V gene's germline CDR1 is MNHEY and CDR2 SVGEGT. The chain's CDR3 is CASSYSGFYEQYV. The CDR3 DNA reads TGTGCCAGCAGTTACTCGGGTTTTTACGAGCAGTACGTC.

This clonotype came up a few times. The rearrangement joins TRBV7-9 to TRBJ2-7, with 10 bases lining up with TRBD2. This CDR3 spans 15 amino acids. Germline V CDR1 and CDR2: SEHNR, FQNEAQ (reference sequence). V trimming: 5 bases; J trimming: 3 bases; junction bases outside the gene matches: 7. CDR3 protein: CASSDTRTSGYEQYF. DNA of the CDR3: TGTGCCAGCAGCGACACGCGGACTAGCGGCTACGAGCAGTACTTC.

The chain is built from TRBV29-1 and TRBJ2-7; D is perhaps TRBD1 (6 bases). CDR1 SQVTM and CDR2 ANQGSEA come from the germline V gene. This CDR3 is built from 16 residues. V was trimmed by 0 bases and J by 1 base, leaving 16 bases between them. As DNA, the CDR3 is TGCAGCGTTGAAGACGTAGGTCGAGGGGGTTCCTACGAGCAGTACTTC. Its protein is CSVEDVGRGGSYEQYF.

J is TRBJ2-1 and V is TRBV28, with 14 bases matching TRBD2. The CDR3 extends over 17 amino acids. V shed 5 bases, J shed 6 bases, and the junction held 9 bases outside the gene matches. Germline V lookup: CDR1 MDHEN, CDR2 SYDVKM. CDR3 sequence reads: CASSPNPGLAGANEQFF. The CDR3 nucleotides are TGTGCCAGCAGTCCCAACCCGGGACTAGCGGGAGCCAATGAGCAGTTCTTC.

This clonotype has ten or more counts. The chain joins TRBV7-2 to TRBJ1-2; D is perhaps TRBD1 (5 bases). The V gene lost 5 bases and the J gene lost 5 bases, with 18 bases spanning the gap. This CDR3 has 15 residues. Germline loops: CDR1 SGHTA, CDR2 FQGNSA. The CDR3 is CASSKMDGGTYGYTF. The CDR3 DNA reads as TGTGCCAGCAGCAAGATGGACGGTGGGACTTATGGCTACACCTTC.

This clonotype was counted a single time. An end of the junction differs from the germline gene, which may be a read error. The V and J genes are TRBV7-9 and TRBJ1-2, with no clear D. CDR1 is SEHNR and CDR2 is FQNEAQ in the germline V gene (reference sequence). The CDR3 has 13 residues. The CDR3 sequence: CVSSLATAYGYTF. The CDR3 region has the DNA TGTGTCAGCAGCTTAGCGACTGCGTATGGCTACACCTTC.

The V gene is TRBV6-2 or TRBV6-3, the J gene TRBJ2-1; 7 nucleotides line up with TRBD1. The CDR3 totals 13 residues. Germline lookup yields CDR1 MNHEY and CDR2 SVGEGT. With 5 bases clipped from V and 10 bases from J, the junction kept 8 bases outside the gene matches. The CDR3 bases are TGTGCCAGCAGTCGACGACAGGGTCGGGAGCAGTTCTTC. Translating gives CASSRRQGREQFF.

This chain uses TRBV5-1 with TRBJ1-4; possible D gene TRBD1, 5 bases. V lost 7 bases and J 7 bases, leaving 14 bases between the germline ends. The CDR3 has 13 residues. Germline values: CDR1 SGHRS, CDR2 YFSETQ. CDR3 bases: TGCGCCAGCCGGGACCCACCGGCTGAAAAACTGTTTTTT. Translation gives CASRDPPAEKLFF.

The gene calls are TRBV7-9 and TRBJ1-2; D is unresolved. V lost 5 bases and J lost 7, with 17 bases in between. This CDR3 region has 14 residues. Germline V CDR1 and CDR2: SEHNR, FQNEAQ (reference sequence). CDR3 residues: CASSLDLGVRGYTF. The CDR3 DNA reads TGTGCCAGCAGCCTCGATCTTGGGGTACGTGGCTACACCTTC.

At least ten counts were recorded for this clonotype. The chain is built from TRBV7-8 and TRBJ2-2, with D maybe TRBD2 (6 bases). Germline lookup yields CDR1 SGHVS and CDR2 FQNEAQ. The CDR3 is 14 amino acids. The V end was cut by 1 base, the J end by 5 bases, with 8 bases between. This chain's CDR3 is CASSLGEETGELFF. Here the CDR3 DNA reads TGTGCCAGCAGCTTAGGGGAGGAGACCGGGGAGCTGTTTTTT.

The J gene is TRBJ1-5, the V gene TRBV19; maybe TRBD1 (5 bases). Trimming shortened V by 4 bases and J by 9 bases, and 13 bases separated the two germline ends. The CDR3 consists of 13 residues. CDR1 is LNHDA, CDR2 SQIVND, per germline (reference sequence). CDR3 in DNA: TGTGCCAGTAGTACCTTACAGGCCTGGCCCCAGCATTTT. It specifies CASSTLQAWPQHF.

This clonotype showed up just once. The genes are TRBV27 and TRBJ2-7; TRBD2 matches 14 bases. The CDR3 length is 15 residues. V gave up 6 bases and J gave up 3 bases; unmatched junction bases: 4. Germline CDR1 reads MNHEY; CDR2 reads SMNVEV (reference sequence). The CDR3 region has the DNA TGTGCCAGCAGCTGGGGACTAGCGGGAGACTACGAGCAGTACTTC. This translates into CASSWGLAGDYEQYF.

This clonotype has ten or more counts. The V call is TRBV7-8, the J call TRBJ2-5; TRBD1 aligns across 8 bases. The germline V gene has CDR1 SGHVS and CDR2 FQNEAQ. V lost 3 bases and J lost 2; bases outside the gene matches: 11. The CDR3 totals 17 residues. The CDR3, as DNA: TGTGCCAGCAGCTTCCCCATGACCGGACAGGGACAAGAGACCCAGTACTTC. This codes for CASSFPMTGQGQETQYF.